The table lists the clone carrying this T cell receptor beta chain with many counts. This specimen belongs to a study of T-cell reconstitution after alpha-beta-depleted transplantation in children. Molecular barcoding with unique molecular identifiers was used for the TCRbeta library. TCRdb called the PCR reads again in MiXCR, with one record for every CDR3 protein. The repertoire holds fewer than 130,000 distinct CDR3 sequences, with about a tenth as singletons. There are 13 residues in the CDR3. V lost 5 bases to trimming and J lost 3 bases, with 14 bases between them. Per germline, CDR1 DFQATT and CDR2 SNEGSKA (reference sequence).

The chain links TRBV20-1 to TRBJ2-7, with TRBD1 as a possible D gene (6 bases). The TCR originated in a human donor who donated a stem cell graft to a child with acute lymphoblastic leukemia. The sequencing here drew on PBMCs from the stem cell graft donor, taken from the stem cell graft. The CDR3 loop reads CSAEMTGDYEQYF. Here the CDR3 DNA reads TGCAGTGCTGAAATGACAGGTGACTACGAGCAGTACTTC.